These T cell receptor beta chains were read from a single sample in a study of cytomegalovirus exposure and HLA in healthy donors. TCRdb's table, derived via immunoSEQ multiplex PCR, lists solely in-frame clones and lacks some. The data show more than 150,000 clones, with about four fifths seen just once and 0.35% to 0.4% held by the top ten. The sample consisted of PBMCs. These receptors were taken from a boy aged 2 to 9 in good health and CMV-seronegative. CDR3s include the opening cysteine and the closing phenylalanine or tryptophan. A D gene is named only where the DNA matches it firmly. The size of a clone is reported for some rows only, either as once, few or many, or as a class for expanded clones.

TRBD1 TRBJ1-6 TRBV5-1 NA CASSLMRQGAMGLNSPLHF TGCGCCAGCAGCTTGATGAGACAGGGGGCGATGGGGCTTAATTCACCCCTCCACTTT
NA TRBJ2-7 TRBV7-6 NA CASSLGPWAGEAYEQYF TGTGCCAGCAGCTTAGGCCCTTGGGCAGGGGAAGCCTACGAGCAGTACTTC
TRBD2 TRBJ2-7 TRBV2 NA CASIPSSGTMAEQYF TGTGCCAGCATTCCCTCTAGCGGGACGATGGCCGAGCAGTACTTC
TRBD2 TRBJ2-1 TRBV6-1 NA CASRTLGGFDEQFF TGTGCCAGCAGGACCCTCGGGGGGTTCGATGAGCAGTTCTTC
NA TRBJ1-4 TRBV6-1 NA CASSGEGWLASLF TGTGCCAGCAGTGGGGAGGGATGGTTGGCTTCACTTTTT
NA TRBJ2-3 TRBV6-5 NA CASTQGSADTQYF TGTGCCAGCACCCAGGGGTCGGCAGATACGCAGTATTTT
NA TRBJ1-2 TRBV6-5 NA CASSYGPNYGYTF TGTGCCAGCAGTTACGGCCCCAACTATGGCTACACCTTC
NA TRBJ2-3 TRBV6-1 NA CASSAIGGADTQYF TGTGCCAGCAGCGCAATAGGGGGGGCAGATACGCAGTATTTT
NA TRBJ2-3 TRBV7-3 NA CASSRLGTSTDTQYF TGTGCCAGCAGCCGACTAGGGACCTCCACAGATACGCAGTATTTT
NA TRBJ2-6 TRBV28 once CASTLSAGANVLTF TGTGCCAGCACCCTTAGTGCCGGGGCCAACGTCCTGACTTTC
NA TRBJ2-1 TRBV20-1 NA CSAWAYNEQFF TGCAGTGCTTGGGCGTACAATGAGCAGTTCTTC
NA TRBJ1-5 TRBV10-2 NA CASSSGISGNQPQHF TGCGCCAGCAGCTCCGGGATTTCTGGGAATCAGCCCCAGCATTTT
NA TRBJ2-7 TRBV28 NA CASKGDFYEQYF TGTGCCAGCAAAGGGGACTTTTACGAGCAGTACTTC
NA TRBJ1-1 TRBV5-4 NA CASSPSWATEAFF TGTGCCAGCAGCCCAAGTTGGGCCACTGAAGCTTTCTTT
NA TRBJ2-7 TRBV10-2 NA CASSEGVIANSYEQYF TGCGCCAGCAGTGAGGGGGTGATAGCGAACTCCTACGAGCAGTACTTC
NA TRBJ1-1 TRBV6-6 NA CASSREGTEAFF TGTGCCAGCAGCCGGGAGGGCACTGAAGCTTTCTTT